What follows describes a single TCR beta chain. Antigen specificity is unknown. Germline V gene sequence: CDR1 LNHDA, CDR2 SQIVND (reference sequence). V was cut by 3 bases and J by 0 bases, with 12 bases left in between. The CDR3 runs 16 residues. This sample is drawn from a study of T cells in localized non-small cell lung cancer. Findings and caveats of the study: Tumor showed lower T cell clonality than uninvolved adjacent lung, where it was highest. Within adjacent lung there appeared a median approximately 57 of the top 100 tumor clones.

Produced via immunoSEQ multiplex PCR; TCRdb's table is partial and in-frame only. The sample carries around 64,000 clones, approximately 80% recorded once. Here the sequenced sample was PBMCs, taken before any cancer treatment. The receptor's source is a man aged 35-69 years with stage II lung adenocarcinoma. The rearrangement joins TRBV19 to TRBJ1-5, with D possibly being TRBD1 (6 bases). DNA for the CDR3: TGTGCCAGTAGTATGAGTCCAGGGGATAGCAATCAGCCCCAGCATTTT. This encodes CASSMSPGDSNQPQHF. Drawing the rest from reference TRBV19 and TRBJ1-5, the complete variable domain is DGGITQSPKYLFRKEGQNVTLSCEQNLNHDAMYWYRQDPGQGLRLIYYSQIVNDFQKGDIAEGYSVSREKKESFPLTVTSAQKNPTAFYLCASSMSPGDSNQPQHFGDGTRLSIL.